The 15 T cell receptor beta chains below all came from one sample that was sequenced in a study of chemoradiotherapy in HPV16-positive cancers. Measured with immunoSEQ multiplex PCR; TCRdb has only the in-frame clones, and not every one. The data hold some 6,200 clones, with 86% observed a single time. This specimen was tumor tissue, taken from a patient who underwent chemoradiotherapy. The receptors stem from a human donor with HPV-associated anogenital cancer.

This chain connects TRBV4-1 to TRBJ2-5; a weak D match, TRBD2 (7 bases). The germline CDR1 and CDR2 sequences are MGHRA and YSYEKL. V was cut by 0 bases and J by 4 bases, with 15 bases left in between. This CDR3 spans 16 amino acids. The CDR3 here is CASSQEDSGGRETQYF. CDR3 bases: TGCGCCAGCAGCCAAGAGGACTCCGGGGGGCGAGAGACCCAGTACTTC.

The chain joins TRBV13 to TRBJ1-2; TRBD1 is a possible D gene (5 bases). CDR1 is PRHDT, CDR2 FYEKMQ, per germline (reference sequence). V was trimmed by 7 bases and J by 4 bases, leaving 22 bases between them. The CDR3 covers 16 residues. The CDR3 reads CASTVLSGGFVYGYTF. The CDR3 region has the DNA TGTGCCAGCACCGTCCTTTCTGGGGGTTTTGTCTATGGCTACACCTTC.

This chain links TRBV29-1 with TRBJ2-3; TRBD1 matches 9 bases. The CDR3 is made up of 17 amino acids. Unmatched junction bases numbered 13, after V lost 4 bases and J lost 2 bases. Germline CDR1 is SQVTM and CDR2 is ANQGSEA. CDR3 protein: CSVAGTGFGGYTDTQYF. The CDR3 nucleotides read TGCAGCGTTGCCGGGACAGGGTTCGGAGGTTACACAGATACGCAGTATTTT.

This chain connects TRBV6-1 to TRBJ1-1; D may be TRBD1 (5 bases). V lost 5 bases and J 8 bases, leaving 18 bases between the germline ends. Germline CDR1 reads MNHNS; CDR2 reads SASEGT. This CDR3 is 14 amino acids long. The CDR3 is CASSRTNLAGEAFF. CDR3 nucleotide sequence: TGTGCCAGCAGTCGCACAAATCTAGCAGGGGAAGCTTTCTTT.

Written as DNA, the CDR3 is TGTGCCAGCAGTTACTCGGCGCGGGGATACAATGAGCAGTTCTTC. Its protein product is CASSYSARGYNEQFF. The chain is built from TRBV6-5 and TRBJ2-1, with D possibly TRBD2 on 6 matching bases. This CDR3 region has 15 residues. V was pared by 0 bases and J by 4 bases, with 10 bases between. Per germline, CDR1 MNHEY and CDR2 SVGAGI.

CDR3 sequence (DNA): TGCGCCAGCAGCTTTTGGACGGGAGAAGAGACCCAGTACTTC. Its translation: CASSFWTGEETQYF. The rearrangement uses TRBV5-1 and TRBJ2-5; D is perhaps TRBD2 (6 bases). The CDR3 sequence is 14 residues long. V lost 2 bases to trimming and J lost 3 bases, with 11 bases between them. Germline assignment: CDR1 SGHRS and CDR2 YFSETQ.

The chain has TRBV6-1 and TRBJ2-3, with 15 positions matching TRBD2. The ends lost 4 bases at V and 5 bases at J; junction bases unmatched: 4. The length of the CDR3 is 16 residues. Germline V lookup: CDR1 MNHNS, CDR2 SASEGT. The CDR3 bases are TGTGCCAGCAGTGGGTCGGGACTAGCGGGAGGAGATACGCAGTATTTT. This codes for CASSGSGLAGGDTQYF.

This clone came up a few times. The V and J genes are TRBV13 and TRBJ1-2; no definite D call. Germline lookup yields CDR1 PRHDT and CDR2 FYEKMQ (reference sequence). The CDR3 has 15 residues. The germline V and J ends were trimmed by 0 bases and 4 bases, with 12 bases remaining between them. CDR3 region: CASSLGQNDAYGYTF. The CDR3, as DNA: TGTGCCAGCAGCTTAGGGCAAAACGATGCCTATGGCTACACCTTC.

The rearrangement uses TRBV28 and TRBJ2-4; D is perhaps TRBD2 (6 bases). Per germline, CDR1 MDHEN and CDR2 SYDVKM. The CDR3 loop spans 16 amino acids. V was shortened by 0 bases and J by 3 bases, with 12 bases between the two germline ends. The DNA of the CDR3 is TGTGCCAGCAGTTTATGGACGGGAGCCATCAAAAACATTCAGTACTTC. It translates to CASSLWTGAIKNIQYF.

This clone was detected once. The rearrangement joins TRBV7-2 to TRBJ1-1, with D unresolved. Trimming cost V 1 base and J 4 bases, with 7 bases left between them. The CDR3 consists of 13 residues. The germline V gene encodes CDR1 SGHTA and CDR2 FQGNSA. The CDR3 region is CASSLGGSTEAFF. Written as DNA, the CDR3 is TGTGCCAGCAGCTTAGGCGGAAGCACTGAAGCTTTCTTT.

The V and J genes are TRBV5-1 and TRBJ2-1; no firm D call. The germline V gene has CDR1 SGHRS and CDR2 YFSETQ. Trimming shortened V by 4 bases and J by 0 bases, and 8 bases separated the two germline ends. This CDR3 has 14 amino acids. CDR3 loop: CASSRQASYNEQFF. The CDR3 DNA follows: TGCGCCAGCAGCCGGCAGGCCTCCTACAATGAGCAGTTCTTC.

CDR3 coding DNA: TGTGCCAGCAGCCAAATGCCCCGAGGGGATACGCAGTATTTT. It specifies CASSQMPRGDTQYF. The genes are TRBV14 and TRBJ2-3, with TRBD2 as a possible D gene (5 bases). This CDR3 has 14 amino acids. From germline, CDR1 is SGHDN and CDR2 FVKESK. The V end was cut by 2 bases, the J end by 6 bases, with 12 bases between.

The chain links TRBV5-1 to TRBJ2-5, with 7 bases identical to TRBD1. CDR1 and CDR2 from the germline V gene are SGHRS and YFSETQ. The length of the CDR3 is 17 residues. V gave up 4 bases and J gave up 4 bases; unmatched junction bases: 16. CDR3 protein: CASSLSWAGGMGETQYF. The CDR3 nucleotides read TGCGCCAGCAGCCTCTCGTGGGCAGGGGGAATGGGAGAGACCCAGTACTTC.

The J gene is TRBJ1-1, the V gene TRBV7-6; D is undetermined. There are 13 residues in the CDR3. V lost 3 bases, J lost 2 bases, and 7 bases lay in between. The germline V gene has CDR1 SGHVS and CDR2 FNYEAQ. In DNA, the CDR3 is TGTGCCAGCAGCTTTGGGATAAACACTGAAGCTTTCTTT. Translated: CASSFGINTEAFF.

This CDR3 reads CATAGAGESDTQYF. CDR3 nucleotide sequence: TGTGCCACCGCGGGGGCGGGAGAATCGGATACGCAGTATTTT. V is TRBV19 and J is TRBJ2-3; D is possibly TRBD2 (7 bases). The V gene lost 10 bases and the J gene lost 6 bases, with 20 bases spanning the gap. CDR3 length: 14 amino acids. The germline V gene has CDR1 LNHDA and CDR2 SQIVND (reference sequence).